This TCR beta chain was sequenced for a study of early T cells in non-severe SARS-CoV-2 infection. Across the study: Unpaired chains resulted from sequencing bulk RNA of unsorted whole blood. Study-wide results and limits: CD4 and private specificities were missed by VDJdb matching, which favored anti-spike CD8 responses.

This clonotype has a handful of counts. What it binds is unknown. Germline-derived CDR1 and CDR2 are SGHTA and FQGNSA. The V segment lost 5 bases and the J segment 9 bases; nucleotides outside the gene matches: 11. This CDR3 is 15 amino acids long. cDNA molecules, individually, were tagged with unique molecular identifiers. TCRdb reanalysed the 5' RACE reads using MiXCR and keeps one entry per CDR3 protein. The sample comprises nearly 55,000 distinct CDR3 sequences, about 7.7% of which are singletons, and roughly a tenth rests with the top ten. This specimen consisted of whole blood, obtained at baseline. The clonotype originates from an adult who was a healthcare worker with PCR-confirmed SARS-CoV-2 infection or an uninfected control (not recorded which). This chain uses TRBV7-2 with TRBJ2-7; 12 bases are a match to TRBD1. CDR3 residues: CASSQPGQGAWAQYF. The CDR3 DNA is TGTGCCAGCAGCCAACCGGGACAGGGGGCGTGGGCGCAGTACTTC.